This T cell receptor beta chain was retrieved from a study of shared clonotypes between healthy human individuals. This CDR3 has 15 amino acids. The germline V gene encodes CDR1 MNHEY and CDR2 SVGAGI. The V segment lost 2 bases and the J segment 3 bases; nucleotides outside the gene matches: 5. The data were produced by immunoSEQ multiplex PCR, yet TCRdb's version contains in-frame clones alone and is incomplete. The sample includes around 690,000 clones, about 90% of them seen just once. With respect to this clone: Antigen unknown.

Study-wide results and limits: In several donors, around 5.5% of naive CD4 clonotypes appeared in common.

This chain uses TRBV6-5 with TRBJ2-3; 7 bases are a match to TRBD1. Sequences were obtained from memory CD8+ T cells from PBMCs. Subset noted: CD45RO+ cells pooled with CCR7-negative TemRA cells. The receptor was isolated from a man younger than 30 in good health. Some clones in this sample may be carry-over from other donors' samples. The CDR3 region is CASSYSRRGTDTQYF. The CDR3 DNA reads as TGTGCCAGCAGTTACAGCCGCAGGGGGACAGATACGCAGTATTTT.